This TCR beta chain was captured by sequencing in a study of T cells in Graves' hyperthyroidism and ophthalmopathy. This clonotype has a handful of counts. V lost 3 bases to trimming and J lost 9 bases; unmatched junction nucleotides: 8. From germline, CDR1 is LNHNV and CDR2 YYDKDF (reference sequence). This CDR3 is 16 amino acids long. RNA transcripts gave rise to amplified TCR beta CDR3 regions. Initially, a first-round RT-PCR of the TCR CDR3 employed the HTBI primer set. TCRdb recomputed calls from the multiplex PCR reads with MiXCR, one row per CDR3 protein. Altogether about 600,000 distinct CDR3 sequences are present, about 14% being singletons, with the ten largest covering around an eighth. Disease duration was under 3 months in the ophthalmopathy patients, who also had a Clinical Activity Score of at least 3 and a NOSPECS grade of at least 4. PBMCs came from 10 ml fresh peripheral blood.

The gene calls are TRBV15 and TRBJ2-1; TRBD2 matches at 13 bases. Sequencing used blood. The receptor's source is a woman aged 45 to 65 with Graves' ophthalmopathy. The CDR3, as DNA: TGTGCCACCAGCAGGGGAAGGACTAGCGGGAGAACTGAGCAGTTCTTC. This encodes CATSRGRTSGRTEQFF.